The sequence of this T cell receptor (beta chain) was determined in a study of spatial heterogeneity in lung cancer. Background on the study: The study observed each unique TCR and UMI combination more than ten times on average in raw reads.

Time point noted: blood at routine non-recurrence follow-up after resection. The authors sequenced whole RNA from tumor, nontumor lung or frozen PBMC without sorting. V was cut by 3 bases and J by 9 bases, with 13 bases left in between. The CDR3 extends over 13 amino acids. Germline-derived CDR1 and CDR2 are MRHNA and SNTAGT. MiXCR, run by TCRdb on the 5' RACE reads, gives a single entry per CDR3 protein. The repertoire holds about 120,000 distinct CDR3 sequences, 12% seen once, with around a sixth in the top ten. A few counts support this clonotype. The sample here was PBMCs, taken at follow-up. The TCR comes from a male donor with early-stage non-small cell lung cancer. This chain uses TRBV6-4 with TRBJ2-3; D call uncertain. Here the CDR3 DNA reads TGTGCCAGCAGTGAACTCCCCCAAGGGACGCAGTATTTT. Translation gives CASSELPQGTQYF.